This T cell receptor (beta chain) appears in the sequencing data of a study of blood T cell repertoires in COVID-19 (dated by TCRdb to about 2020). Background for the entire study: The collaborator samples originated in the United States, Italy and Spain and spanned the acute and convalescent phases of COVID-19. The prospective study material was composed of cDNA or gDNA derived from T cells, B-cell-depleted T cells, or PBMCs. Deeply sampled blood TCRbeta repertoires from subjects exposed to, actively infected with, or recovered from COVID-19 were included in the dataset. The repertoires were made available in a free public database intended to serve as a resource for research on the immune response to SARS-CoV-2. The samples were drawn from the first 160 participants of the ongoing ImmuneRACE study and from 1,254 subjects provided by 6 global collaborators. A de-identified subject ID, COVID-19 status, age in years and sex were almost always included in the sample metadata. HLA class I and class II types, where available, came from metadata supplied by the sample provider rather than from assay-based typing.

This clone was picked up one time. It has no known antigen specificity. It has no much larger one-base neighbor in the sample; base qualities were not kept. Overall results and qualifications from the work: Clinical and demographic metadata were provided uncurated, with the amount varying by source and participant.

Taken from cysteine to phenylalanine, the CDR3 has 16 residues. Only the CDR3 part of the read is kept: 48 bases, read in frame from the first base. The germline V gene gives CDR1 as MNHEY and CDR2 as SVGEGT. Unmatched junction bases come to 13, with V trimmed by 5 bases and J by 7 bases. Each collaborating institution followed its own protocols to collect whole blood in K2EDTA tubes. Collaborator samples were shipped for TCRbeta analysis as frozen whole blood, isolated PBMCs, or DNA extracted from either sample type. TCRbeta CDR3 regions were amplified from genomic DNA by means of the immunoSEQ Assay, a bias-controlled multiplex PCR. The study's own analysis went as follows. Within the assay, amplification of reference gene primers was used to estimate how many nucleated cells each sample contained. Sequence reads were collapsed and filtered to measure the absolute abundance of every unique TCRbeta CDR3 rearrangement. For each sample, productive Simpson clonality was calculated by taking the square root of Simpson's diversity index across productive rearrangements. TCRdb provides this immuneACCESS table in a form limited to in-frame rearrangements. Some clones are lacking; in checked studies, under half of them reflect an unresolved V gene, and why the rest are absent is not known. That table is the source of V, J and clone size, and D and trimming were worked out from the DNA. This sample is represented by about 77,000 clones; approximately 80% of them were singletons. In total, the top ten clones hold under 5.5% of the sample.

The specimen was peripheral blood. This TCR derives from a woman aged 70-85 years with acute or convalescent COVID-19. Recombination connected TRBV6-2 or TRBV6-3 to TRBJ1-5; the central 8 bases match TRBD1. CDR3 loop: CASSRPISGGHQPQHF. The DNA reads TGTGCCAGCAGTCGCCCAATATCAGGGGGCCACCAGCCCCAGCATTTT.